This T cell receptor beta chain stems from a study of PD-1 blockade in classical Hodgkin lymphoma. The study's findings and limits: The authors have not defined what causes the repertoire differences, possibly disease activity or prior therapy.

Each patient relapsed following autologous stem cell transplantation, and prior brentuximab vedotin exposure differed. Produced via immunoSEQ multiplex PCR; TCRdb's table is partial and in-frame only. The profile shows 9,900 or so clones, around 80% of them singletons. The CDR3 runs 14 residues. Between the trimmed V and J ends, which lost 3 bases and 5 bases, there was a span of 13 bases. The V gene's germline CDR1 is MGHRA and CDR2 YSYEKL. Of note for this clone: Its antigen is as yet unknown.

The sequenced sample was peripheral blood mononuclear cells (PBMCs), obtained before the second cycle of nivolumab. The chain combines TRBV4-1 with TRBJ2-5, with D perhaps matching TRBD1 or TRBD2 (5 bases each). This clonotype originated in a human donor with classical Hodgkin lymphoma. CDR3 coding DNA: TGCGCCAGCAGCCACTCTGGGGGTTTCGAGACCCAGTACTTC. As protein: CASSHSGGFETQYF.